The sample holds a few counts of the clone carrying this T cell receptor beta chain. This sample was included in a study of blood T cells in healthy people across ages. Sample-barcoded 5' priming and a J-beta primer mix drove a second PCR of about 6 to 12 cycles. TCRdb processed the 5' RACE reads anew with MiXCR; each CDR3 protein has one entry. The sample comprises fewer than 800,000 distinct CDR3 sequences, around 25% of which are singletons, and roughly a tenth rests with the top ten. V lost 4 bases, J lost 1 base, and 10 bases stayed unmatched. In germline, CDR1 is MGHRA, CDR2 YSYEKL. This CDR3 has 19 residues. Separately, the same data were catalogued under a study of T cells of mothers and their children.

The sample consisted of blood. The chain combines TRBV4-1 with TRBJ2-1, with 13 bases fitting TRBD2. This receptor was taken from a boy aged 5-17 years in good health. In DNA, the CDR3 is TGCGCCAGCAGCCCCTCAGGACTAGCGGGAGTCCATTCCTACAATGAGCAGTTCTTC. Translation: CASSPSGLAGVHSYNEQFF.